This TCR beta chain was identified during a study of identical twins. V was shortened by 2 bases and J by 4 bases, with 12 bases between the two germline ends. This CDR3 comprises 15 residues. Germline V CDR1 and CDR2: LGHDT, YNNKEL (reference sequence). In its sample, this clonotype was seen many times. TCRdb ran MiXCR on the 5' RACE reads and lists one entry per CDR3 protein. The sample contains 200,000 to 250,000 distinct CDR3 sequences, about 12% of which appear only once. These data also featured in a second study, about yellow fever vaccine responses in identical twins.

Sample: memory (CD45RO+) T cells sorted from blood. The chain is built from TRBV3-1 and TRBJ2-1; D may be TRBD2 (7 bases). This sequence was found in a young woman in good health. CDR3 bases: TGTGCCAGCAGCCAATACGGGGGGCATTACAATGAGCAGTTCTTC. Translation: CASSQYGGHYNEQFF.